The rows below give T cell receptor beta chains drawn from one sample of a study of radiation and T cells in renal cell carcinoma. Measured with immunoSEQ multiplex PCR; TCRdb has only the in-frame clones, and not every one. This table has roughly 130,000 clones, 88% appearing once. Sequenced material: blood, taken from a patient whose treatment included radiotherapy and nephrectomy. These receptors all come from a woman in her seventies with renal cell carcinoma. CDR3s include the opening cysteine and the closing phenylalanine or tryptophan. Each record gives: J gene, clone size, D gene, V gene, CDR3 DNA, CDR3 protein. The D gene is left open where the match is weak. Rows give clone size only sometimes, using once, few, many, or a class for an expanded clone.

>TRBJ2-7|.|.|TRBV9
TGTGCCAGCAGCGCAAAGGGTCCCCTTGACGAGCAGTACTTC
CASSAKGPLDEQYF
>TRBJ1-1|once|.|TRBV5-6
TGTGCCAGCAGCCGCACTCGGGGCCCGAACACTGAAGCTTTCTTT
CASSRTRGPNTEAFF
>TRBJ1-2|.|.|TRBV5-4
TGTGCCAGCAGCGAGGATACCGGGACCCCATGGGGCTACACCTTC
CASSEDTGTPWGYTF
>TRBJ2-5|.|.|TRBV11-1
TGTGCCAGCAGCCCCCGGGACCTGGAGACCCAGTACTTC
CASSPRDLETQYF
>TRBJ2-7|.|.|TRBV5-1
TGCGCCAGCAGCTTGGCTCGGGACTACGAGCAGTACTTC
CASSLARDYEQYF
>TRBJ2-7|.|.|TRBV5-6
TGTGCCAGCAGCTTATCAGGGCCCTACGAGCAGTACTTC
CASSLSGPYEQYF
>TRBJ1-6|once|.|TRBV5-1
TGCGCCAGCAGCTTGTACTCACCCCTCCACTTT
CASSLYSPLHF
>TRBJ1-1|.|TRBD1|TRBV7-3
TGTGCCAGCAGCTCCTGGACAGGGACGAACACTGAAGCTTTCTTT
CASSSWTGTNTEAFF
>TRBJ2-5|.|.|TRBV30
TGTGCCTGGAAGGCCGGAGAGACCCAGTACTTC
CAWKAGETQYF
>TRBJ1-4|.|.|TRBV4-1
TGCGCCAGCAGCCAAGATTTCACAGAAAATGAAAAACTGTTTTTT
CASSQDFTENEKLFF
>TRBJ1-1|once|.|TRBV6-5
TGTGCCAGCACCATGGGGGGGCCCAGTGTTACTGAAGCTTTCTTT
CASTMGGPSVTEAFF
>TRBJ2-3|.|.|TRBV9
TGTGCCAGCAGCGTAGTCGGGGCTAGCACAGATACGCAGTATTTT
CASSVVGASTDTQYF
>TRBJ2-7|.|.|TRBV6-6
TGTGCCAGCAGTTACTCGTGGAGGGACGAGCAGTACTTC
CASSYSWRDEQYF
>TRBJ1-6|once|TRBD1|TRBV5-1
TGCGCCAGCAGAAAGGGGACAGATAATTCACCCCTCCACTTT
CASRKGTDNSPLHF
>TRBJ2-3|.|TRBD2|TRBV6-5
TGTGCCAGCAGAGGTTCAAGGGAGGGAACAGATACGCAGTATTTT
CASRGSREGTDTQYF
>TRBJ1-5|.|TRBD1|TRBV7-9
TGTGCCAGCAGCCCAGGGGGCGGGAGCAATCAGCCCCAGCATTTT
CASSPGGGSNQPQHF
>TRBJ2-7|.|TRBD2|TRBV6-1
TGTGCCAGCAGCACTAGCGGGGGGGCGTACGAGCAGTACTTC
CASSTSGGAYEQYF
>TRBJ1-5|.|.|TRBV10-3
TGTGCCATCAGTGAGGCAGGGATCAATCAGCCCCAGCATTTT
CAISEAGINQPQHF
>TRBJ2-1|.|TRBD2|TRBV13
TGTGCCAGCAGCCCGGGACTAGAGATTTACAATGAGCAGTTCTTC
CASSPGLEIYNEQFF
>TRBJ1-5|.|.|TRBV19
TGTGCCAGTAATAGGGACCGAGATCAGCCCCAGCATTTT
CASNRDRDQPQHF
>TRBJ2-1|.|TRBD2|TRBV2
TGTGCCGGGGGGACTAGCGGGGCACCGAGCTCCTACAATGAGCAGTTCTTC
CAGGTSGAPSSYNEQFF
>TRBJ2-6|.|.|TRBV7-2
TGTGCCAGCAGCTTAGTACCCCCCGAGGTATCTGGGGCCAACGTCCTGACTTTC
CASSLVPPEVSGANVLTF
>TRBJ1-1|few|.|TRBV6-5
TGTGCCAGCAGTTACTCCCGGGGAAACACTGAAGCTTTCTTT
CASSYSRGNTEAFF
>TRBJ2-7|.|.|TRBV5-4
TGTGCCAGCAGCTTGGCCCAGGTTCCCTACGAGCAGTACTTC
CASSLAQVPYEQYF
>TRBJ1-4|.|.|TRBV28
TGTGCCAGCAGTTCCCTTAATGAAAAACTGTTTTTT
CASSSLNEKLFF
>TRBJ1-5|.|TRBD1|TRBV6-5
TGTGCGGCGGGACAGGGTTATCAGCCCCAGCATTTT
CAAGQGYQPQHF
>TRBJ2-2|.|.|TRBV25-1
TGTGCCAGCCAGCTTTCCTCGAACACCGGGGAGCTGTTTTTT
CASQLSSNTGELFF